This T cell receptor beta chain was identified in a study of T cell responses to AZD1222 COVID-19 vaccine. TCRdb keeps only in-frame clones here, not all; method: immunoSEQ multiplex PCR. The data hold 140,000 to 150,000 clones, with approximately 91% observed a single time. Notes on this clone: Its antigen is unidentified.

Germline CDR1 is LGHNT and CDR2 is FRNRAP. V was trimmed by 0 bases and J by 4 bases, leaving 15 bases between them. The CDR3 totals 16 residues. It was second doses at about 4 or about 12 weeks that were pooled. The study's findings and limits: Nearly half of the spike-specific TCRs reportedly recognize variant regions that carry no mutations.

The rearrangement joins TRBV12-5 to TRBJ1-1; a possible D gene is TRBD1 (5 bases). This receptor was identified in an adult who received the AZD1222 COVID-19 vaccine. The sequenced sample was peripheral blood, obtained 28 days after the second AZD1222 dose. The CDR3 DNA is TGTGCTAGTGGTTTGGTATTGAGCAGGGTTGCCACTGAAGCTTTCTTT. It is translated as CASGLVLSRVATEAFF.